The 3 T cell receptor beta chains given below trace back to one sample, sequenced in a study of a mutant IDH1 vaccine in newly diagnosed glioma. Their antigens remain unidentified. This sample's time point: week 5, during vaccination. What each vaccine dose contained was 300 ug of mutant IDH1 20-mer peptide, accompanied by topical imiquimod. Sequencing used immunoSEQ multiplex PCR; TCRdb keeps in-frame clones, though not all of them. Among some 35,000 clones, approximately 80% were seen once, and the ten largest hold about 12%. Sample: PBMCs, taken from a glioma patient whose treatment included an IDH1 peptide vaccine. The receptor set was obtained from a man over 45 with glioma.

This clone was seen a few times. The V call is TRBV6-6, the J call TRBJ1-2, with D possibly matching TRBD1 (6 bases). CDR1 and CDR2 (germline): MNHNY, SVGAGI (reference sequence). V was clipped by 5 bases and J by 8 bases, with 9 bases between them. The CDR3 length is 11 residues. The CDR3 DNA is TGTGCCAGCAGTACCGGACAGGGCTACACCTTC. Translated: CASSTGQGYTF.

V gene TRBV27 combines with J gene TRBJ1-2; no clear D gene. V lost 5 bases, J lost 8 bases, and 21 bases lay in between. Looked up from germline, CDR1 is MNHEY and CDR2 is SMNVEV (reference sequence). The CDR3 totals 15 residues. The DNA of the CDR3 is TGTGCCAGCAGTCCCTCAGAGGGCTTAGCTTACGGCTACACCTTC. It codes for CASSPSEGLAYGYTF.

This sequence joins TRBV7-2 and TRBJ1-2; D is ambiguous. The V and J ends lost 2 bases and 2 bases respectively, with 12 bases between them. The germline V gene encodes CDR1 SGHTA and CDR2 FQGNSA. The CDR3 has 15 amino acids. The CDR3 nucleotides read TGTGCCAGCAGCTTATCAGGATCTGCCAACTATGGCTACACCTTC. This gives the protein CASSLSGSANYGYTF.